This T cell receptor (beta chain) was identified in a study of patients and donors after allogeneic stem cell transplantation. TCRdb reprocessed the RT-PCR reads with MiXCR, giving one entry per CDR3 protein. In the table there are about 4,200 distinct CDR3 sequences, about 15% of which are singletons. V lost 4 bases and J lost 6; bases outside the gene matches: 7. The CDR3 has 14 amino acids. CDR1 and CDR2 from the germline V gene are SQVTM and ANQGSEA. This clonotype was sampled from a human donor who was either an allogeneic HSCT recipient or a stem cell or donor lymphocyte infusion donor (not recorded which). It is not recorded whose cells these are; they may come from a transplant donor. Sequencing input: blood, either unsorted or a sorted T cell fraction (not recorded which). The V and J genes are TRBV29-1 and TRBJ2-7, with 12 bases that match TRBD1. The CDR3, as DNA: TGCAGCGTTGGCCCCGGGACAGGGGGCGCCGAGCAGTACTTC. It specifies CSVGPGTGGAEQYF.